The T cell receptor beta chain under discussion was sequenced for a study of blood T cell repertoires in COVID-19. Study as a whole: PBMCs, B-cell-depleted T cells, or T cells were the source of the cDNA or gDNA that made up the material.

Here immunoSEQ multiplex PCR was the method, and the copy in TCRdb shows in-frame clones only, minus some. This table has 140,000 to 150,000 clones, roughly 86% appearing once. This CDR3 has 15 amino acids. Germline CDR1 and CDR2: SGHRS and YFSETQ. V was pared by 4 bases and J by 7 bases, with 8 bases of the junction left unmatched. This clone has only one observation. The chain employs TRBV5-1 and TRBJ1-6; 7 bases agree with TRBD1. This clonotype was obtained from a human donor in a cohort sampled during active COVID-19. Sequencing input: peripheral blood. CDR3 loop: CASSITGDVNSPLHF. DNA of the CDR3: TGCGCCAGCAGCATCACAGGGGATGTAAATTCACCCCTCCACTTT.